The next 23 T cell receptor beta chains were all read from a single sample in a study of graft-versus-host responses after intestinal transplantation. The assay was immunoSEQ multiplex PCR, and TCRdb's table has in-frame clones only and misses some. Of about 97,000 clones listed, about nine tenths are singletons. The specimen comprised PBMCs, sampled roughly 450 days after intestinal transplant. The origin of the receptors is a human patient who received an intestinal transplant, so some T cells may come from the graft donor.

The V call is TRBV5-1, the J call TRBJ1-1, with D unresolved. CDR1 is SGHRS, CDR2 YFSETQ, per germline. This CDR3 region has 14 residues. V gave up 0 bases and J gave up 2 bases, with 8 bases separating them. The CDR3 reads CASSLVAGNTEAFF. In DNA form, the CDR3 reads TGCGCCAGCAGCTTGGTTGCAGGTAACACTGAAGCTTTCTTT.

The genes are TRBV11-2 and TRBJ2-2; perhaps TRBD2 as D (6 bases). This CDR3 comprises 12 residues. V was clipped by 6 bases and J by 4 bases, with 6 bases between them. Germline CDR1 and CDR2: SGHAT and FQNNGV. CDR3 amino acids: CASRGGTGELFF. In DNA, the CDR3 is TGTGCCAGCAGGGGGGGCACCGGGGAGCTGTTTTTT.

The J gene is TRBJ2-7, the V gene TRBV6-5; D might be TRBD1 (6 bases). The CDR3 has 13 residues. Germline CDR1 reads MNHEY; CDR2 reads SVGAGI. V was cut by 5 bases and J by 1 base, with 9 bases left in between. The CDR3: CASSQGPSYEQYF. The CDR3 DNA sequence: TGTGCCAGCAGTCAGGGGCCTTCCTACGAGCAGTACTTC.

The chain joins TRBV5-8 to TRBJ1-2, with no clear D. Per the germline V gene, CDR1 is SGHTS and CDR2 is YDEGEE. Trimming took 5 bases from V and 4 from J, leaving 12 bases between them. CDR3 length: 13 amino acids. The CDR3 DNA reads as TGTGCCAGCAGTCCGGACCGCTCCTATGGCTACACCTTC. It encodes CASSPDRSYGYTF.

The J gene is TRBJ2-7, the V gene TRBV2; D gene uncertain. CDR1 is SNHLY and CDR2 is FYNNEI in the germline V gene. The CDR3 loop spans 11 amino acids. The V and J ends lost 6 bases and 7 bases respectively, with 10 bases between them. This chain's CDR3 is CASSAGLEQYF. CDR3 coding DNA: TGTGCCAGCAGCGCCGGGTTGGAGCAGTACTTC.

The chain joins TRBV6-4 to TRBJ1-5; 9 nucleotides agree with TRBD1. V lost 6 bases to trimming and J lost 5 bases; unmatched junction nucleotides: 5. Germline V gene sequence: CDR1 MRHNA, CDR2 SNTAGT. This CDR3 has 14 residues. DNA of the CDR3: TGTGCCAGCAGCCCTACAGGGGGCCATCAGCCCCAGCATTTT. As protein: CASSPTGGHQPQHF.

V and J are TRBV14 and TRBJ2-5, with 7 bases that match TRBD2. The J call could be wrong; TRBJ2-7 is a better fit for the DNA end. This CDR3 has 15 amino acids. Germline values: CDR1 SGHDN, CDR2 FVKESK. CDR3 sequence reads: CASSPPGRGTYEQYF. DNA of the CDR3: TGTGCCAGCAGCCCCCCGGGGCGGGGGACCTACGAGCAGTACTTC.

This chain links TRBV28 with TRBJ2-5; D remains ambiguous. Trimming shortened V by 6 bases and J by 3 bases, and 14 bases separated the two germline ends. Germline CDR1 MDHEN, CDR2 SYDVKM. This CDR3 is built from 14 residues. CDR3 sequence: CASRPGPTEETQYF. CDR3 DNA: TGTGCCAGCAGGCCGGGCCCGACCGAAGAGACCCAGTACTTC.

J is TRBJ2-7 and V is TRBV6-5; 12 nucleotides agree with TRBD1. This CDR3 comprises 15 residues. Losses at the gene ends were 5 bases for V and 6 bases for J; bases not matched to a gene: 8. The germline V gene has CDR1 MNHEY and CDR2 SVGAGI. CDR3 sequence (DNA): TGTGCCAGCAGTCCCACACCGGGACAGGGGGCCGAGCAGTACTTC. Translated: CASSPTPGQGAEQYF.

About this clone itself: Other DNA sequences within the sample encode an identical CDR3. The V call is TRBV5-1, the J call TRBJ2-5; maybe TRBD1 (5 bases). Trimming took 0 bases from V and 2 from J, leaving 8 bases between them. Germline V gene data show CDR1 as SGHRS and CDR2 as YFSETQ. The CDR3 spans 14 residues. CDR3 in DNA: TGCGCCAGCAGCTTGGGTTCAGGGCAAGAGACCCAGTACTTC. Amino acids: CASSLGSGQETQYF.

This clone was counted a single time. This chain uses TRBV4-1 with TRBJ2-1; possible D gene TRBD2, 5 bases. V was shortened by 3 bases and J by 6 bases, with 15 bases between the two germline ends. The germline gives CDR1 MGHRA, CDR2 YSYEKL. CDR3 length: 15 amino acids. The CDR3 coding sequence is TGCGCCAGCAGCCAGTGGGGTCCCGAGGGCAATGAGCAGTTCTTC. This sequence encodes CASSQWGPEGNEQFF.

The chain employs TRBV6-5 and TRBJ2-1; D unresolved. The germline V and J ends were trimmed by 2 bases and 0 bases, with 8 bases remaining between them. The CDR3 is 15 residues long. CDR1 is MNHEY, CDR2 SVGAGI, per germline. The CDR3 sequence: CASSYDWSSYNEQFF. The CDR3 region has the DNA TGTGCCAGCAGTTACGACTGGAGCTCCTACAATGAGCAGTTCTTC.

The CDR3 here is CASSEGGASGYEQYF. As DNA, the CDR3 is TGTGCCAGCAGCGAGGGGGGAGCTAGCGGCTACGAGCAGTACTTC. The chain uses TRBV9 and TRBJ2-7, with a weak D call TRBD2 (7 bases). Per germline, CDR1 SGDLS and CDR2 YYNGEE. V was trimmed by 3 bases and J by 3 bases, leaving 16 bases between them. The CDR3 consists of 15 residues.

The V gene is TRBV13, the J gene TRBJ2-1; 7 bases are a match to TRBD2. Germline V CDR1 and CDR2: PRHDT, FYEKMQ (reference sequence). The length of the CDR3 is 14 residues. J lost 7 bases, V lost 4 bases, and 7 bases had no gene match. CDR3 amino acids: CASSSYTGGNEQFF. The DNA of the CDR3 is TGTGCCAGCAGCTCTTACACCGGGGGGAATGAGCAGTTCTTC.

The gene calls are TRBV5-5 and TRBJ1-1; perhaps TRBD1 as D (5 bases). Trimming stripped 1 base from V and 6 bases from J, with 13 bases between. The germline V gene encodes CDR1 SGHKS and CDR2 YYEKEE (reference sequence). The CDR3 runs to 14 residues. The CDR3 DNA reads as TGTGCCAGCAGCTTGTGGGGCGGGGGAGCTGAAGCTTTCTTT. Translating it yields CASSLWGGGAEAFF. Drawing the rest from reference TRBV5-5 and TRBJ1-1, the complete variable domain is DAGVTQSPTHLIKTRGQQVTLRCSPISGHKSVSWYQQVLGQGPQFIFQYYEKEERGRGNFPDRFSARQFPNYSSELNVNALLLGDSALYLCASSLWGGGAEAFFGQGTRLTVV.

This rearrangement joins TRBV7-3 to TRBJ2-3; weak D call: TRBD1 (5 bases). Germline loops: CDR1 SGHTA, CDR2 FQGTGA. Between the trimmed V and J ends, which lost 1 base and 2 bases, there was a span of 10 bases. The CDR3 has 15 residues. The CDR3 loop is CASSLRQGLTDTQYF. CDR3 coding DNA: TGTGCCAGCAGCTTAAGGCAGGGCCTCACAGATACGCAGTATTTT.

V gene TRBV27 combines with J gene TRBJ2-3; 9 bases are a match to TRBD2. The CDR3 has 16 residues. Germline CDR1 is MNHEY and CDR2 is SMNVEV (reference sequence). The V segment lost 5 bases and the J segment 5 bases; nucleotides outside the gene matches: 11. CDR3 loop: CASSPRSGGPGDTQYF. As DNA, the CDR3 is TGTGCCAGCAGTCCCCGTAGCGGGGGACCAGGAGATACGCAGTATTTT.

This sequence joins TRBV7-9 and TRBJ2-4, with 12 positions matching TRBD1. Unmatched junction bases numbered 13, after V lost 5 bases and J lost 8 bases. The germline CDR1 and CDR2 sequences are SEHNR and FQNEAQ (reference sequence). The length of the CDR3 is 17 residues. The CDR3, as DNA: TGTGCCAGCAGCCAAGGGGTTGGGACAGGGGGCAGGGACATTCAGTACTTC. Residues: CASSQGVGTGGRDIQYF.

This clone occurred once. This chain connects TRBV11-2 to TRBJ2-7; D is unclear. Trimming stripped 3 bases from V and 7 bases from J, with 7 bases between. Germline V gene lookup returns CDR1 SGHAT and CDR2 FQNNGV. The CDR3 is 11 amino acids. This CDR3 is CASSFGREQYF. CDR3 in DNA: TGTGCCAGCAGCTTTGGAAGGGAGCAGTACTTC.

CDR3 in amino acids: CASSPGSSDYGYTF. The CDR3 DNA reads as TGTGCCAGCAGCCCCGGGTCCTCCGACTATGGCTACACCTTC. The chain recombines TRBV9 with TRBJ1-2; D not certain. Trimming shortened V by 4 bases and J by 3 bases, and 13 bases separated the two germline ends. CDR1 SGDLS and CDR2 YYNGEE come from the germline V gene. The CDR3 is made up of 14 amino acids. Filled out from reference TRBV9 and TRBJ1-2, the complete variable domain reads DSGVTQTPKHLITATGQRVTLRCSPRSGDLSVYWYQQSLDQGLQFLIQYYNGEERAKGNILERFSAQQFPDLHSELNLSSLELGDSALYFCASSPGSSDYGYTFGSGTRLTVV.

V usage is TRBV7-2 and J usage is TRBJ1-3; the D is unclear. The length of the CDR3 is 12 residues. CDR1 and CDR2 (germline): SGHTA, FQGNSA. Trimming took 1 base from V and 8 from J, leaving 6 bases between them. In DNA, the CDR3 is TGTGCCAGCAGCTTAGGGTCGCACACCATATATTTT. Residues: CASSLGSHTIYF.

The rearrangement uses TRBV2 and TRBJ1-1; perhaps TRBD1 as D (5 bases). Germline CDR1 SNHLY, CDR2 FYNNEI. Between the trimmed V and J ends, which lost 0 bases and 2 bases, there was a span of 13 bases. The CDR3 spans 16 residues. The CDR3, as DNA: TGTGCCAGCAGTGAAGCGCTTGGGGGGACCAACACTGAAGCTTTCTTT. Its translation: CASSEALGGTNTEAFF.

The CDR3 coding sequence is TGTGCCGCGGCGGGGGCCCTTCAAGAGACCCAGTACTTC. Encoded protein: CAAAGALQETQYF. This chain joins TRBV10-3 and TRBJ2-5, with D possibly TRBD2 on 7 matching bases. In germline, CDR1 is ENHRY, CDR2 SYGVKD. CDR3 length: 13 residues. The V gene lost 11 bases and the J gene lost 2 bases, with 15 bases spanning the gap.